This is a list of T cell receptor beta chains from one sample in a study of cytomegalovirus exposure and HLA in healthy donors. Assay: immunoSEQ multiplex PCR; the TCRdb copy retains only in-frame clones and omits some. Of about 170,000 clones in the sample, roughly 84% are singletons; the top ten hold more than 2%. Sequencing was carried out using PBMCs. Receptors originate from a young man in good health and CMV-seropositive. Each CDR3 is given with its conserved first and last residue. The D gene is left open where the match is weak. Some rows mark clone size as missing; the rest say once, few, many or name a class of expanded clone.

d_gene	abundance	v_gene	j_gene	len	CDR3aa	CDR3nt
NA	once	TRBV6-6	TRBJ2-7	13	CASSYPQTPEQYF	TGTGCCAGCAGTTACCCACAGACCCCCGAGCAGTACTTC
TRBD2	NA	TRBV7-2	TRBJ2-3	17	CASSKPISGASTDTQYF	TGTGCCAGCAGCAAACCCATTAGCGGGGCAAGCACAGATACGCAGTATTTT
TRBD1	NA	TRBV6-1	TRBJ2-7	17	CASSEPGQGESPYEQYF	TGTGCCAGCAGTGAACCGGGACAGGGAGAAAGTCCCTACGAGCAGTACTTC
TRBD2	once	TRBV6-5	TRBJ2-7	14	CASSYSGGKPEQYF	TGTGCCAGCAGTTACTCGGGGGGGAAACCCGAGCAGTACTTC
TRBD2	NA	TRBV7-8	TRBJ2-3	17	CASSLAGAGVEPDTQYF	TGTGCCAGCAGCTTGGCCGGAGCGGGGGTAGAGCCAGATACGCAGTATTTT
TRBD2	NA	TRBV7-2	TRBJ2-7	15	CASSSPGGGVYEQYF	TGTGCCAGCAGCTCACCTGGGGGGGGAGTCTACGAGCAGTACTTC
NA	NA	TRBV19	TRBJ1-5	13	CASSIGDPGPQHF	TGTGCCAGTAGTATTGGAGACCCCGGGCCCCAGCATTTT
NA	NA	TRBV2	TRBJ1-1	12	CASSGDMPEAFF	TGTGCCAGCAGTGGGGACATGCCTGAAGCTTTCTTT
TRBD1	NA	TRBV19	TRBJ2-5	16	CASRLGTGKGEETQYF	TGTGCCAGTAGACTGGGGACAGGCAAAGGGGAAGAGACCCAGTACTTC
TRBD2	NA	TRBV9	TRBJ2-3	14	CASSVGLRGNTQYF	TGTGCCAGCAGCGTCGGGTTGCGGGGGAATACGCAGTATTTT
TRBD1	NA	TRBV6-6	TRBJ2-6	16	CATLDRGLSGANGLTF	TGTGCCACCTTGGACAGGGGGCTCTCTGGGGCCAACGGCCTGACTTTC
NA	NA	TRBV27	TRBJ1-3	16	CASSLSSRHVGNTIYF	TGTGCCAGCAGTTTATCGTCACGACACGTTGGAAACACCATATATTTT
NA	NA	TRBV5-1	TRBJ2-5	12	CASTYNGETQYF	TGCGCCAGCACCTATAACGGGGAGACCCAGTACTTC
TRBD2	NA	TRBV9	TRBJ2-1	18	CASEGLAGERSSYNEQFF	TGTGCCAGCGAGGGGCTAGCGGGCGAACGTAGCTCCTACAATGAGCAGTTCTTC
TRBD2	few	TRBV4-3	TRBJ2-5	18	CASSQKIRLAGGPETQYF	TGCGCCAGCAGCCAAAAAATCAGACTAGCGGGGGGCCCCGAGACCCAGTACTTC
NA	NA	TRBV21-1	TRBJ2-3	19	CASSKGLSRERVSTDTQYF	TGTGCCAGCAGCAAAGGTCTTTCGAGGGAGCGGGTAAGCACAGATACGCAGTATTTT
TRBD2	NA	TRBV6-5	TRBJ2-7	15	CASSYLAEGIHEQYF	TGTGCCAGCAGCTACCTAGCGGAGGGGATCCACGAGCAGTACTTC
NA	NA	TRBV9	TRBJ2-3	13	CASSASLPDTQYF	TGTGCCAGCAGCGCCTCTCTTCCAGATACGCAGTATTTT
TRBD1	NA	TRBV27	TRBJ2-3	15	CASSRDRASTDTQYF	TGTGCCAGCAGCCGTGACAGGGCTAGCACAGATACGCAGTATTTT
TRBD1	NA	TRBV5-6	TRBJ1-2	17	CASSSTGGTGGNYGYTF	TGTGCCAGCAGCTCAACCGGCGGGACAGGGGGTAACTATGGCTACACCTTC
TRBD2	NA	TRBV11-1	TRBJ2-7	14	CASSPSGGRREQYF	TGTGCCAGCAGCCCTAGCGGGGGGCGCCGCGAGCAGTACTTC
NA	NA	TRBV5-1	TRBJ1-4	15	CASSLVGGLNEKLFF	TGCGCCAGCAGCTTGGTTGGCGGCCTTAATGAAAAACTGTTTTTT
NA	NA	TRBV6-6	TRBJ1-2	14	CASRKGGRGEGYTF	TGTGCCAGCAGAAAGGGGGGGCGCGGGGAAGGCTACACCTTC
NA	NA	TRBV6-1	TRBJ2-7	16	CASSARGEGVGYEQYF	TGTGCCAGCAGTGCAAGGGGGGAGGGGGTGGGCTACGAGCAGTACTTC
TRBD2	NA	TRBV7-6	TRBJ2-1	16	CASSPEGSGGRNEQFF	TGTGCCAGCAGCCCCGAGGGTAGCGGGGGCAGGAATGAGCAGTTCTTC
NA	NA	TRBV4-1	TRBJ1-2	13	CASSNTANYGYTF	TGCGCCAGCAGCAACACAGCTAACTATGGCTACACCTTC
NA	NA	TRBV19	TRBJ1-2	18	CASSPKFGGGPTNYGYTF	TGTGCCAGTAGTCCTAAATTCGGGGGGGGCCCTACTAACTATGGCTACACCTTC
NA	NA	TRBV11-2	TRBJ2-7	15	CASSLDWGPGYEQYF	TGTGCCAGCAGCTTAGATTGGGGCCCTGGCTACGAGCAGTACTTC
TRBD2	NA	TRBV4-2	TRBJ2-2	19	CASSQFSSSGYANTGELFF	TGTGCCAGCAGCCAATTCTCTTCTAGCGGCTACGCGAACACTGGGGAGCTGTTTTTT
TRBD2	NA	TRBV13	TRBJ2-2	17	CASSLGLAGGLTGELFF	TGTGCCAGCAGCTTAGGACTAGCGGGGGGGCTCACCGGGGAGCTGTTTTTT
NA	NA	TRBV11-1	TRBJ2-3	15	CASSLAGGSTDTQYF	TGTGCCAGCAGCTTAGCGGGGGGTAGCACAGATACGCAGTATTTT
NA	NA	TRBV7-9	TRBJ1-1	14	CASRPPGTNTEAFF	TGTGCCAGCAGGCCTCCGGGAACGAACACTGAAGCTTTCTTT
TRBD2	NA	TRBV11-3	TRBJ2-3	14	CASSLDHTSASQYF	TGTGCCAGCAGCTTAGATCACACTAGCGCGAGTCAGTATTTT
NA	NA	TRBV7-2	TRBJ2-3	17	CASSLAPWGGVEDTQYF	TGTGCCAGCAGCTTAGCCCCCTGGGGGGGCGTAGAAGATACGCAGTATTTT
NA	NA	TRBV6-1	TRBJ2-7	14	CASSEALRYGEQYF	TGTGCCAGCAGTGAAGCGCTTCGGTACGGCGAGCAGTACTTC
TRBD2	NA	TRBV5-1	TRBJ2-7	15	CASSKTSGGAYEQYF	TGCGCCAGCAGCAAGACTAGCGGGGGTGCCTACGAGCAGTACTTC
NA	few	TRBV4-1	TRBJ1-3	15	CASSPGQFSGNTIYF	TGCGCCAGCAGCCCAGGACAGTTCTCTGGAAACACCATATATTTT
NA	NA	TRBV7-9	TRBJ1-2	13	CASSLEYGGGYTF	TGTGCCAGCAGCTTAGAGTACGGCGGGGGCTACACCTTC
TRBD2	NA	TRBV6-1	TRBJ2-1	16	CASSGGLAGGYNEQFF	TGTGCCAGCAGTGGGGGACTAGCGGGGGGGTACAATGAGCAGTTCTTC
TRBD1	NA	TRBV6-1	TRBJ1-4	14	CASSTTGGAGKLFF	TGTGCCAGCAGCACGACAGGGGGCGCGGGTAAACTGTTTTTT
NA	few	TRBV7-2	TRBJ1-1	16	CASSYFPGAKNTEAFF	TGTGCCAGCAGCTATTTCCCAGGGGCGAAGAACACTGAAGCTTTCTTT
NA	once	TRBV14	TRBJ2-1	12	CASSLTSTEQFF	TGTGCCAGCAGCCTAACGAGCACTGAGCAGTTCTTC